This T cell receptor (beta chain) stems from a study of CD4+ T cells in melanoma. Whole-study findings and limits: CD8+ T cell, macrophage and B cell function reportedly correlated with neoantigen-specific CD4+ T cells. Diverse differentiation states were reported for melanoma neoantigen-specific CD4+ T cells.

The protocol was immunoSEQ multiplex PCR, while the TCRdb copy is restricted to in-frame clones and leaves out a portion. The data show roughly 21,000 clones, around 80% seen once. The CDR3 has 15 residues. CDR1 and CDR2 (germline): SGHDN, FVKESK. Trimming stripped 2 bases from V and 5 bases from J, with 12 bases between. Details on this clone: The target antigen is unknown.

The clonotype was recovered from a human donor with melanoma. The chain has TRBV14 and TRBJ2-2; maybe TRBD2 (5 bases). The CDR3 here is CASSQYLPGTGELFF. CDR3 in DNA: TGTGCCAGCAGCCAATATCTCCCGGGGACCGGGGAGCTGTTTTTT. The variable domain in full, completed from reference TRBV14 and TRBJ2-2, reads EAGVTQFPSHSVIEKGQTVTLRCDPISGHDNLYWYRRVMGKEIKFLLHFVKESKQDESGMPNNRFLAERTGGTYSTLKVQPAELEDSGVYFCASSQYLPGTGELFFGEGSRLTVL.